This is a list of T cell receptor beta chains from one sample in a study of technical replicates of blood from several donors. TCRdb's copy holds only in-frame clones and misses some; the assay was immunoSEQ multiplex PCR. The data contain approximately 75,000 clones, roughly 92% of them singletons. Sequencing input: T cells isolated from PBMCs. The receptors here all came from a human donor in good health. The conserved cysteine and the conserved F or W are not part of the CDR3 here. Fields, in order: clone size, V gene, CDR3 protein. Clone size is shown for a subset of rows, as once, few, many or a class of expanded clone.

clone_size: once; v_call: TRBV28; cdr3_aa: ASSWTGLSSYNEQF
clone_size: NA; v_call: TRBV10-1; cdr3_aa: ASSDRRMDTQY
clone_size: NA; v_call: TRBV6-4; cdr3_aa: ASSELGTGPYNEQF
clone_size: NA; v_call: TRBV15; cdr3_aa: ATSRGITGGITEAF
clone_size: NA; v_call: TRBV2; cdr3_aa: ASSRSGAGGTEAF
clone_size: NA; v_call: TRBV6-4; cdr3_aa: ASRRDRDTEAF
clone_size: NA; v_call: TRBV18; cdr3_aa: ASSPTLGTQY
clone_size: once; v_call: TRBV19; cdr3_aa: ASSISVAGYLDFYNEQF
clone_size: NA; v_call: TRBV19; cdr3_aa: ASSIAQANSGANVLT
clone_size: NA; v_call: TRBV10-3; cdr3_aa: AISESQGGEETQY
clone_size: NA; v_call: TRBV9; cdr3_aa: ASSVEDLSYGYT
clone_size: NA; v_call: TRBV4-1; cdr3_aa: ASSTKPWTVTQPQH
clone_size: NA; v_call: TRBV2; cdr3_aa: ATLWARATDTQY
clone_size: NA; v_call: TRBV11-3; cdr3_aa: ASSADYRRMNGYT
clone_size: once; v_call: TRBV28; cdr3_aa: ASSLWRGQGEETQY
clone_size: NA; v_call: TRBV9; cdr3_aa: ASSPRTGGNEQF
clone_size: NA; v_call: TRBV5-4; cdr3_aa: ASSLGTPEETQY
clone_size: NA; v_call: TRBV6-5; cdr3_aa: ASRPATGNHGYT
clone_size: once; v_call: TRBV6-5; cdr3_aa: ASRSGNEQF
clone_size: NA; v_call: TRBV11-3; cdr3_aa: ASSLIGLAGEAEQF
clone_size: NA; v_call: TRBV25-1; cdr3_aa: ASSDSTRRVAQF
clone_size: NA; v_call: TRBV6-5; cdr3_aa: ASSWGTGEQY
clone_size: NA; v_call: TRBV11-3; cdr3_aa: ASSKTGNYGYT
clone_size: NA; v_call: TRBV9; cdr3_aa: ASSVGLQFTEAF
clone_size: NA; v_call: TRBV4-1; cdr3_aa: ASSQGYRDTAYEQY
clone_size: NA; v_call: TRBV20-1; cdr3_aa: SARVQAGYT
clone_size: NA; v_call: TRBV9; cdr3_aa: ASSPRGEAGGPSNEQF
clone_size: NA; v_call: TRBV5-4; cdr3_aa: ASSSPGTGVGYEQY
clone_size: NA; v_call: TRBV15; cdr3_aa: ATSRDRGTGSIQY
clone_size: once; v_call: TRBV5-6; cdr3_aa: ASSRTGFHGYT
clone_size: NA; v_call: TRBV13; cdr3_aa: ASTTTREFLYEQY
clone_size: NA; v_call: TRBV11-2; cdr3_aa: ASSSPRGPGGYT
clone_size: NA; v_call: TRBV2; cdr3_aa: ASSRREEGYT
clone_size: once; v_call: TRBV5-4; cdr3_aa: ASSLAGNTEAF
clone_size: NA; v_call: TRBV7-3; cdr3_aa: ASSQGLAGIDEQF
clone_size: NA; v_call: TRBV5-1; cdr3_aa: ASSLALAGGWETQY
clone_size: NA; v_call: TRBV7-8; cdr3_aa: ASSLAQGLGGAF
clone_size: NA; v_call: TRBV28; cdr3_aa: ASGLSWTSGNEQY
clone_size: NA; v_call: TRBV6-1; cdr3_aa: ASREGTSGITYEQY
clone_size: NA; v_call: TRBV7-2; cdr3_aa: ASSLGQGGNEQF
clone_size: NA; v_call: TRBV7-2; cdr3_aa: ASRLQDQPQH
clone_size: NA; v_call: TRBV7-6; cdr3_aa: ASRLRTGRDTGELF
clone_size: NA; v_call: TRBV4-2; cdr3_aa: ASSQEISAEPQH